A single TCR beta chain is shown here with its context. No antigen is known for it. Some clones are missing from TCRdb's copy, which holds only in-frame ones; the method was immunoSEQ multiplex PCR. The sample includes around 140,000 clones, just under 95% of them seen just once. The CDR3 runs 20 residues. V lost 4 bases, J lost 5 bases, and 31 bases lay in between. Germline V gene sequence: CDR1 SGHRS, CDR2 YFSETQ. This sample was taken from a study of T cell responses to AZD1222 COVID-19 vaccine. Study-level information: Analysis merged second doses at about 4 or about 12 weeks. Study outcomes and limitations: White British donors predominated, females outnumbered males, and clonal diversity was possibly underestimated. At baseline, just five to seven AZD1222 recipients tested seropositive.

The receptor's source is an adult in good health. This chain connects TRBV5-1 to TRBJ2-1, with D perhaps assigned TRBD1 or TRBD2 (6 bases each). The sample in question was peripheral blood, obtained on day 0 of AZD1222 vaccination. The CDR3 protein is CASSGSNLASPGARNNEQFF. The CDR3, as DNA: TGCGCCAGCAGCGGGTCAAATTTGGCGTCTCCGGGGGCCAGGAACAATGAGCAGTTCTTC. Together with reference TRBV5-1 and TRBJ2-1, the CDR3 gives the full variable domain: KAGVTQTPRYLIKTRGQQVTLSCSPISGHRSVSWYQQTPGQGLQFLFEYFSETQRNKGNFPGRFSGRQFSNSRSEMNVSTLELGDSALYLCASSGSNLASPGARNNEQFFGPGTRLTVL.